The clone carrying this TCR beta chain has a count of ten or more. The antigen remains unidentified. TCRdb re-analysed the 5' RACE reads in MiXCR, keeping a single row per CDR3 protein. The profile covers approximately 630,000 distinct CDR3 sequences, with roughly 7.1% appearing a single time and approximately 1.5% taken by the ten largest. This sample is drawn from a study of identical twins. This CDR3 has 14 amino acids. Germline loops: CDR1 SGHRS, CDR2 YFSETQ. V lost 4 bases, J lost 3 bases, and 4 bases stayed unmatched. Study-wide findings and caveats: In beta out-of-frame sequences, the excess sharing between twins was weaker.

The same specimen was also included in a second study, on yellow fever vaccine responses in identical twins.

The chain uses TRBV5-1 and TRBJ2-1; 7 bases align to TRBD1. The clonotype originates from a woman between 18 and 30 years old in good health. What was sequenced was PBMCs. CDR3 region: CASSRGQLYNEQFF. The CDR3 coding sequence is TGCGCCAGCAGCCGGGGACAGCTCTACAATGAGCAGTTCTTC.